This note documents a single T cell receptor beta chain sequence. Its target is not known. Sequenced by immunoSEQ multiplex PCR; TCRdb stores in-frame clones only, minus some. Of about 2.4 million clones listed, 80% to 95% are singletons. The CDR3 length is 16 residues. Trimming cost V 3 bases and J 2 bases; bases outside gene matches: 10. The germline CDR1 and CDR2 sequences are LGHNA and YNFKEQ. This record comes from a study of shared clonotypes between healthy human individuals. Across the whole study: Donors were a couple of women and three men aged 18 to 49.

The study's findings and limits: Even with large depth, rarefaction showed that sorted-subset sequencing was incomplete. Among donors, sharing of clonotypes was expected to be affected by sequencing depth.

The sequence was obtained from a man aged 18 to 30 in good health. Some clones in this sample may be carry-over from other donors' samples. The chain has TRBV4-2 and TRBJ2-7; the match to TRBD1 covers 7 bases. The sample comprised naive CD4+ T cells from PBMCs. The subset here: CD45RA+ positively selected. The CDR3 sequence is CASSHPTGVSPYEQYF. In nucleotides, the CDR3 is TGTGCCAGCAGCCATCCTACAGGGGTATCCCCCTACGAGCAGTACTTC.